This T cell receptor beta chain was recovered during a study of cytomegalovirus exposure and HLA in healthy donors (dated by TCRdb to about 2017). Regarding the research as a whole: In an earlier analysis of 587 of the donors, 276 Gb of sequence data and roughly 100 million unique TCR beta sequences from about 190 million T cells were reported. The study was designed to test whether signatures of past pathogen exposure could be identified by cataloging public T cell receptors. All discovery cohort repertoires had been generated on a single sequencing platform. Roughly 5 DR-DQ haplotypes were treated as single units for association and clustering because of strong linkage in the cohort. Genome-wide SNP genotypes for about three fifths of the roughly 700 donors were used in a later genetic analysis, which treated that subset as a discovery cohort. HLA typing included class I and class II loci at four-digit resolution. Besides the first cohort of roughly 640 subjects, a separate validation cohort made up of 120 different subjects was used. Among over 350 genotyped donors of the cohort, an average of about 240,000 unique TCR beta nucleotide sequences were sequenced per donor, about a sixth of them non-productive. The T cell repertoires of around 730 subjects were profiled by immunosequencing and related to cytomegalovirus serostatus. Rather than drawing on any new phenotypic data, the later analysis identified candidate immune exposures from TCR beta sequences and the way those sequences occurred across donors. Among the roughly 430 genotyped donors, around 81% belonged to the genetic ancestry cluster associated with self-reported Caucasian donors. The number of typed donors differed by locus: about 620-640 for A, B, C, DRB1 and DQB1; 522 for DQA1; approximately 610 for DPA1; and 400 to 480 for DPB1. To decide whether each TCR beta V gene segment behaved as functional or pseudogenic, an earlier analysis of some 570 of the donors relied on high-throughput TCR beta sequencing. High-throughput TCR immunosequencing, statistical association of individual TCRs with disease status, and machine learning were combined to predict cytomegalovirus infection status. Donor age, sex, ethnicity and CMV serostatus were compiled together with the repertoire data. To study patterns of TCR occurrence, a later analysis re-analyzed previously published TCR beta repertoires from 700 or so donors and added high-resolution HLA genotyping. About 320 gigabases of sequencing data and roughly 90 million unique TCR sequences were included in an early release covering about 620 HLA-typed donors. General study outcomes and caveats: According to a later analysis, most CMV-associated TCR beta chains appeared to be HLA-restricted, and the HLA associations seemed to be driven largely by CMV exposure. Approximately 18 rarely observed V segments, including chromosome 9 orphons, were excluded from the earlier analysis of a few hundred of the donors because counts were too low. V-gene and J-gene trimming of TCR beta chains was associated with a missense DCLRE1C variant in a later genetic analysis, and the association was replicated in an independent cohort. The classifier was reported to diagnose cytomegalovirus status with high specificity and sensitivity in both the original and validation cohorts. Compared with equally common non-associated chains, HLA-associated TCR beta chains in a later analysis were more clonally expanded and had lower generation probabilities. In a later analysis, the rate of TCR association differed among HLA loci, with DRB1 alleles having the most associated TCRs and HLA-C alleles having the fewest. Linkage disequilibrium might explain the correlated functional status among segregating V segments, but an unknown experimental factor could not be ruled out. Most TCR sequences were observed very rarely across donors, whereas some public TCRs were present in many individuals. For the cohort, immune exposure information was limited to CMV serostatus. According to the authors, the approach could potentially be generalized to other disease states and immunological phenotypes. When HLA alleles, especially DR and DQ, strongly co-occurred, TCR associations were difficult to assign to individual alleles. A later genetic analysis reported fewer N-insertions in productive TCRs among donors in an Asian-associated ancestry cluster than the approximately 670-donor mean. A further reported finding was that TCR beta sequences accurately predicted the HLA-A and HLA-B alleles for most subjects in the first cohort. In vitro tests confirmed that a few of the cytomegalovirus-associated TCR beta chains recognize cytomegalovirus antigens. A cluster of highly shared sequence variants was judged likely to be a technical artifact of the sequencing pipeline. The study listed 164 TCR beta chains as associated with cytomegalovirus. Several of the top co-occurrence clusters appeared to be linked to parvovirus B19, influenza, CMV and Epstein-Barr virus, according to a later analysis. HLA typing was unavailable for some donors at each locus, so association tests used only the typed subset. The presence/absence analyses assumed that sequencing depth was roughly uniform across donors, and that assumption may not be true. Only TCR beta chains were sequenced in this cohort, and the absence of alpha or paired-chain data limited detectable features. In a later analysis, around 15,000 TCR beta sequences were associated with specific HLA alleles at a false discovery rate of 0.05. The 87-base-pair reads could not distinguish some IMGT-functional V segments, including TRBV6-2 and TRBV6-3, so those segments were excluded. In an earlier analysis of some 500 of the donors, most TCR beta V segments appeared in productive rearrangements about 90% or about 30% of the time, broadly matching IMGT annotations.

The CDR3 spans 16 residues, from the cysteine through the phenylalanine. The retained sequence is limited to the CDR3, 48 bases, with the frame set at the first base. CDR1 and CDR2 were assigned from the germline V gene (reference sequence) as LNHNV and YYDKDF. After removal of 5 bases from V and 1 base from J, the junction retains 6 bases not matched to a gene. In regard to this clone: Its antigen is not yet known. Base qualities are not provided; no much larger clone lies one nucleotide away.

The cohort was made up of about 670 healthy bone marrow donors. All cohort members were sampled while nominally healthy, although unrecorded immune exposures were likely present. The donor tested CMV seronegative and was one of the 352 seronegative cohort members. Each donor provided a peripheral blood sample, and peripheral blood mononuclear cells were used for TCR beta sequencing. Genomic DNA was extracted from the blood cell samples with the Qiagen DNeasy Blood Extraction Kit. Library prep was done by the immunoSEQ multiplex PCR assay. For the multiplex PCR, a mixture combining 60 forward primers for TCR Vbeta segments and 13 reverse primers for TCR Jbeta segments was used. The CDR3 region of rearranged TCR beta genes was amplified from genomic DNA with a multiplex PCR assay. Amplified TCR beta libraries were sequenced as 87-base-pair reads on the Illumina HiSeq System. The authors processed their data as follows. Across the 500 to 850 repertoires, a later analysis counted around 80 million unique TCR beta chains, roughly 11 million of which were shared by at least two donors. To remove PCR and sequencing errors, raw reads were error-corrected and collapsed into unique sequences using a nearest-neighbor algorithm that merged closely related sequences. CDR3 sequences were aligned to IMGT reference sequences to assign V, D and J gene segments. Each retained sequence needed at least a six-nucleotide match to both a V gene segment and a J gene segment. A rearrangement counted as productive if the CDR3 had no stop codons and remained in frame with V and J, and every other rearrangement counted as non-productive. Following IMGT convention, CDR3 was defined as the stretch from the second conserved V-encoded cysteine up to the conserved J-encoded phenylalanine. Sequences without an unambiguous match to a single V gene segment were excluded from the earlier analysis of a few hundred of the donors. An earlier analysis of almost 600 of the donors classified V segments as functional when productive rearrangements were above 56.7% and as segregating when the standard deviation between donors was above 5%. A statistical classification framework was developed to diagnose cytomegalovirus status using the catalog of TCR beta chain sequences. V and J gene assignment, in a later analysis, came from comparing TCR nucleotide sequences with IMGT/GENE-DB human TR gene sequences. Using the TCRdist pipeline, a later analysis assigned CDR3 sequences along with most-parsimonious VDJ recombination scenarios. In a later analysis, each TCR beta chain was defined by its CDR3 amino acid sequence together with its V-gene family, and reads without a unique V-gene family were excluded. As a way to deal with suspected cross-contamination and a sequencing artifact, a later analysis dropped approximately 590 nucleotide sequences that were highly shared and had low generation probability. For each public chain, a later analysis derived a clonal expansion index from normalized ranks of inferred template counts within each repertoire. A later analysis computed generation probabilities with a VDJ recombination model fitted to out-of-frame rearrangements, and checked the results against IGoR. In a later analysis, hypergeometric tests were used to score TCR-TCR, TCR-HLA and TCR-CMV co-occurrence, with a repertoire-size bias correction applied to TCR pairs. False discovery rates were estimated in a later analysis by permuting HLA or CMV assignments 20 times. In a later analysis, co-occurring TCRs were grouped using DBSCAN, and TCRdist sequence similarity was added for clustering within HLA-allele-positive subsets. Co-occurrence clustering excluded repertoires with fewer than 30,000 or more than 120,000 public chains, plus five with anomalous nucleotide sharing. Sourced from immuneACCESS, this table was stored by TCRdb with only in-frame sequences that have V and J called. A share of the clones is absent; for the studies checked, an unresolved V gene accounts for under half, and the remainder has no known explanation. That table furnishes V, J and clone size, whereas the DNA furnished D and trimming. The sample table shows nearly 110,000 clones, and 73% are seen once. 7% to 8% of the sample belongs to the ten largest clones.

The origin of this receptor is a man aged 25 to 40 in good health and CMV-seronegative. What was sequenced was PBMCs. Recombination connected TRBV15 to TRBJ2-1, and TRBD2 matches 9 of the central bases. The sequenced DNA is TGTGCCACCAGCGGACGACTAGCGGAGTCCTACAATGAGCAGTTCTTC. This encodes CATSGRLAESYNEQFF.